Listed below are T cell receptor beta chains from one sample, sequenced in a study of OX40 agonist ivuxolimab in advanced cancers. TCRdb's copy holds only in-frame clones and misses some; the assay was immunoSEQ multiplex PCR. The profile shows roughly 40,000 clones, approximately 82% of them singletons. Here the sequenced sample was CD4+ or CD8+ T cells sorted from blood, taken in a trial of the OX40 agonist ivuxolimab. Receptors were obtained from an adult with an advanced solid tumor such as melanoma, head and neck, liver or kidney cancer. Each CDR3 is given with its conserved first and last residue. A D gene is named only where the DNA matches it firmly.

>TRBV28|NA|TRBJ1-5
CASSLKLSSNQPQHF
>TRBV15|NA|TRBJ2-2
CATSIGLGELFF
>TRBV19|TRBD1|TRBJ1-5
CASKRTTGGYQPQHF
>TRBV5-1|NA|TRBJ2-1
CASSLSSQGFEVF
>TRBV9|NA|TRBJ2-1
CASSVRQWASEQFF
>TRBV10-1|NA|TRBJ1-4
CASSETGLGEKLFF
>TRBV6-1|TRBD2|TRBJ2-1
CASSEAATSGLSHEQFF
>TRBV10-3|NA|TRBJ2-7
CAISTAARSEQYF
>TRBV7-8|NA|TRBJ1-2
CASSQRAAYNYGYTF
>TRBV5-5|NA|TRBJ1-2
CASSSPDLYGYTF
>TRBV9|NA|TRBJ2-5
CASSPGVSETQYF